This T cell receptor (beta chain) was sequenced in a study of blood T cells in healthy people across ages (dated by TCRdb to 2014 to 2015). About the study as a whole: In model experiments, roughly one uniquely barcoded TCR beta cDNA molecule per two T cells was captured by template switching. To track age-related changes in TCR beta repertoire diversity, the study relied on deep sequencing normalized with unique cDNA molecular identifiers. The donors were divided into four age groups: young (average around 17 years), middle-aged (around 37), aged (about 56) and long-lived (around 87). To avoid experimental bias, donors of different ages were randomly spread across the sequencing lanes. For two donors (one aged 18 to 30 and one aged 80 or older), the study analyzed two additional independent replicas of 1 million unique cDNA reads from the same blood draw.

The donors were roughly 39 Caucasian individuals from Russia, aged 6 to 90 years, who were systemically healthy. Each donor gave roughly 9.5 milliliters of peripheral blood, collected into EDTA-treated Vacutainer tubes. Ficoll-Paque density-gradient centrifugation was used to isolate PBMCs, with at least 6 million per sample. Total RNA, at least 6 micrograms per sample, was extracted from PBMCs with Trizol reagent. For every donor, flow cytometry on a PBMC aliquot measured the percentage of naive CD45RAhigh/CD27high T cells. The CDR3 runs 14 amino acids, cysteine and phenylalanine included. CDR3 DNA is the only sequence kept; it has 42 bases, read in frame from the first base. V loses 6 bases at its end and J loses 7 bases; junction bases beyond the gene matches: 10. The germline V gene sets CDR1 to MNHEY and CDR2 to SVGEGT. Comments on this clonotype: Its antigen specificity is not known. Base quality data are lacking; no much larger clone is found one base away.

What the research found in general, with its limitations: Donor CMV infection status was unknown, potentially confounding age-related changes in expanded clonotypes. Compared with the aged group, more naive CD4+ T cells, fewer expanded clones and increased TCR diversity were shown by the long-lived group, suggesting age selection. Since profiling was done on bulk unsorted PBMCs, naive and antigen-experienced compartments could not be conclusively compared. Total diversity estimates from one million sequenced T cells were considered lower bounds and underestimates. The percentage of naive T cells measured by flow cytometry correlated strongly with observed TCR beta diversity. As age increased, observed TCR beta diversity per million T cells dropped in a roughly linear way, and a significant reduction was already evident by age 40.

Libraries were constructed by 5' RACE. The sequencer listed for this sample is Illumina HiSeq 2500. The second PCR ran for about 7 to 11 cycles and used a J-beta primer mix along with a sample-barcoded 5' primer. A unique molecular identifier was introduced onto each TCR beta cDNA molecule by a template-switch 5' adaptor carrying 12 random nucleotides. Each sample yielded at least 3 million CDR3-containing paired-end reads. First-strand cDNA synthesis was performed from all RNA using the Mint cDNA synthesis kit, with priming by a TRBC-specific oligonucleotide. After uracil-DNA glycosylase treatment, a first 18-cycle PCR used universal primers M1SS and BC2_uni_R on all cDNA. Per the source publication's procedure: For normalization, 1 million high-quality reads, each with a distinct molecular identifier, were randomly selected from each sample. Instead of being binned into consensus sequences, reads that shared molecular identifiers were thrown out. CDR3 identification, clonotype clustering and error correction used MiTCR with a Q25 quality threshold and the strictest error-elimination algorithm. A nonparametric unseen species model with Euler transformation was used to estimate a lower bound on total TCR beta diversity. TCRdb trimmed public reads at Q25 via fastp, called clones via MiXCR and kept in-frame beta chains. CDR3 protein duplicates are merged, each entry listing the most common genes and DNA. The V and J calls here are based on TCRdb, not the publication. The table for this sample lists hundreds of thousands of distinct CDR3 sequences; 56% of them were counted only once. The ten largest clones add up to under 30% of the sample.

Recombination linked TRBV6-2 or TRBV6-3 to TRBJ2-7; 9 bases in the junction line up with TRBD1. The sequencing sample was made of blood. The TCR sequence derives from a middle-aged man in good health. The CDR3 sequence is CASRTGGDFGEQYF. DNA sequence: TGTGCCAGCAGGACAGGGGGAGATTTTGGGGAGCAGTACTTC.